The TCR beta chain described here comes from a study of OX40 agonist ivuxolimab in advanced cancers. Study context: Partial responses were observed in three patients, of whom one had hepatocellular carcinoma and two had cutaneous melanoma.

Overall study findings and caveats: Among the nonresponders, some also had low normalized T-cell clonal expansion.

In regard to this clone: Its antigen is currently unknown.

Some clones are missing from TCRdb's copy, which holds only in-frame ones; the method was immunoSEQ multiplex PCR. The repertoire has 65,000 to 80,000 clones, 93% of them found once; the top ten carry roughly 6.5%. Source: CD4+ or CD8+ T cells sorted from blood, taken in a trial of the OX40 agonist ivuxolimab. This receptor was taken from an adult with an advanced solid tumor such as melanoma, head and neck, liver or kidney cancer.

The CDR3 coding sequence is TGTGCAGTCCCGTTGAGCTCCTACAATGAGCAGTTCTTC. It codes for CAVPLSSYNEQFF. The rearrangement uses TRBV12-2 and TRBJ2-1; TRBD2 is the table's D call and was not checked against the DNA. TRBV12-2 is labeled a pseudogene. The CDR3 totals 13 residues.